This TCR beta chain was identified in a study of T cell changes during pregnancy in multiple sclerosis. Libraries were prepared by immunoSEQ multiplex PCR; TCRdb keeps only in-frame clonotypes and omits some of them. Found here are tens of thousands of clones, approximately 94% of them singletons; the top ten hold approximately 2.4%. Per the germline V gene, CDR1 is SGHVS and CDR2 is FQNEAQ. The germline V and J ends were trimmed by 5 bases and 6 bases, with 16 bases remaining between them. The CDR3 contains 14 residues. The source material was peripheral blood, sampled in the third trimester of pregnancy. The receptor's source is a female donor with multiple sclerosis, enrolled in a pregnancy study. This chain joins TRBV7-8 and TRBJ1-1; D ambiguous. DNA of the CDR3: TGTGCCAGCAGCCCGGTGGTGGGGAGCCCTGAAGCTTTCTTT. It codes for CASSPVVGSPEAFF.